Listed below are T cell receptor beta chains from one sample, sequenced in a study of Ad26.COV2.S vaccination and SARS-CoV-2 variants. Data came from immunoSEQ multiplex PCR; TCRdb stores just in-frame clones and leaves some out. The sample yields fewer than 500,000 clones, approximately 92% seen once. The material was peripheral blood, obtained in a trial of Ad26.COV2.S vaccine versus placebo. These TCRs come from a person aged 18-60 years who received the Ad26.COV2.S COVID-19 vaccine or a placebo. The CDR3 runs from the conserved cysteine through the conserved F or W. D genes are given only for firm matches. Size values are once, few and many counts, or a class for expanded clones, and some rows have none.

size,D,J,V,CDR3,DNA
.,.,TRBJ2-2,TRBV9,CASSVGETGELFF,TGTGCCAGCAGCGTAGGGGAAACCGGGGAGCTGTTTTTT
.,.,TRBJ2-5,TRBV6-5,CASSFRTEGDETQYF,TGTGCCAGCAGTTTCCGGACAGAGGGTGACGAGACCCAGTACTTC
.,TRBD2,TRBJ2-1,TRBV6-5,CASSYELAGDGEQFF,TGTGCCAGCAGTTATGAATTAGCGGGAGATGGTGAGCAGTTCTTC
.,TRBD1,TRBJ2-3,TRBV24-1,CATSDPGGSGTDTQYF,TGTGCCACCAGTGATCCAGGGGGTTCGGGCACAGATACGCAGTATTTT
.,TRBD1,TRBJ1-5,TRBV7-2,CASSLSGTGSYSNQPQHF,TGTGCCAGCAGCTTATCAGGGACAGGGAGCTATAGCAATCAGCCCCAGCATTTT
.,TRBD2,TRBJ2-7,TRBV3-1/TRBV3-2,CASSRTSGTSYEQYF,TGTGCCAGCAGTCGGACTAGCGGGACCTCCTACGAGCAGTACTTC
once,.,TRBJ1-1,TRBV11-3,CASSLVRGSGTEAFF,TGTGCCAGCAGCTTAGTCAGAGGGAGCGGCACTGAAGCTTTCTTT
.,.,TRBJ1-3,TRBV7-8,CASSSQRNTIYF,TGTGCCAGCAGCTCCCAAAGAAACACCATATATTTT
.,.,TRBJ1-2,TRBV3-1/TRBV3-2,CASSQLGEAYGYTF,TGTGCCAGCAGCCAACTCGGGGAGGCCTATGGCTACACCTTC
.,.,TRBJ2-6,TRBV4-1,CASSLTGVSSGANVLTF,TGCGCCAGCAGCTTAACGGGGGTAAGCTCTGGGGCCAACGTCCTGACTTTC
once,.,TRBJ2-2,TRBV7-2,CASSFVTLARTGELFF,TGTGCCAGCAGCTTCGTGACGCTTGCTAGGACCGGGGAGCTGTTTTTT
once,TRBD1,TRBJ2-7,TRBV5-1,CASSLTGVDFYEQYF,TGCGCCAGCAGTCTGACAGGGGTGGATTTCTACGAGCAGTACTTC
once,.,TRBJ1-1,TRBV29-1,CSVVKPMNTEAFF,TGCAGCGTTGTTAAGCCCATGAACACTGAAGCTTTCTTT
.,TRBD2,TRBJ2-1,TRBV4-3,CASSLGREAYNEQFF,TGCGCCAGCAGCCTGGGGCGGGAGGCCTACAATGAGCAGTTCTTC
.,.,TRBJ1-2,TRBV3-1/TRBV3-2,CASSQETGGYTF,TGTGCCAGCAGCCAAGAAACCGGCGGCTACACCTTC
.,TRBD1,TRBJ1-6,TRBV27,CASSATGVDSPLHF,TGTGCCAGCAGTGCGACAGGGGTCGATTCACCCCTCCACTTT
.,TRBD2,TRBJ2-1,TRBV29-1,CSAARGLAGGHGEQFF,TGCAGCGCCGCGAGGGGACTAGCGGGAGGGCACGGTGAGCAGTTCTTC
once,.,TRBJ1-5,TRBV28,CASSLSGQPQHF,TGTGCCAGCAGTTTATCGGGTCAGCCCCAGCATTTT
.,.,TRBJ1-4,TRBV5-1,CASSLAGEDEKLFF,TGCGCCAGCAGCTTGGCAGGGGAGGATGAAAAACTGTTTTTT
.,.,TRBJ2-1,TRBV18,CASSPGSSYNEQFF,TGTGCCAGCTCACCGGGGAGCTCCTACAATGAGCAGTTCTTC
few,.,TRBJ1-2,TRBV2,CASSGALAGVNYGYTF,TGTGCCAGCAGTGGGGCTTTGGCGGGAGTCAACTATGGCTACACCTTC
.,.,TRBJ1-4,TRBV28,CANAKNNEKLFF,TGTGCCAACGCAAAGAATAATGAAAAACTGTTTTTT